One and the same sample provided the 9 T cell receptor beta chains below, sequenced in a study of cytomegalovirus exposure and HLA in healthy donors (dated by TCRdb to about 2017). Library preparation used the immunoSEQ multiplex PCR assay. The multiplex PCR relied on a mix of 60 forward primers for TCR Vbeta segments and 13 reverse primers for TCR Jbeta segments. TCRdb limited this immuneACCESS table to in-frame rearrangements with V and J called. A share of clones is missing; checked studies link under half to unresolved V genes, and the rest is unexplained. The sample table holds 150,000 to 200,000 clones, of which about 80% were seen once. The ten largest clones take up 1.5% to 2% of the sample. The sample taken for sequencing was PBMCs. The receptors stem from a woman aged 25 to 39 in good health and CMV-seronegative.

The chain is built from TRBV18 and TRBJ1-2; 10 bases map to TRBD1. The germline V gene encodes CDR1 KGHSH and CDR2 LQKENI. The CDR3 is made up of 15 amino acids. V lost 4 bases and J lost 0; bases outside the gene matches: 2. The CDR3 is CASSLGQGANYGYTF. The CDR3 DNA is TGTGCCAGCTCACTCGGACAGGGGGCTAACTATGGCTACACCTTC.

The CDR3 DNA reads TGTGCCAGCAGCTCTCAGACAGGGGCAACTAATGAAAAACTGTTTTTT. Its protein is CASSSQTGATNEKLFF. This chain links TRBV9 with TRBJ1-4, with 8 nucleotides matching TRBD1. The CDR3 consists of 16 residues. The J segment lost 0 bases and the V segment lost 4 bases, leaving 5 bases of the junction unmatched. In germline, CDR1 is SGDLS, CDR2 YYNGEE.

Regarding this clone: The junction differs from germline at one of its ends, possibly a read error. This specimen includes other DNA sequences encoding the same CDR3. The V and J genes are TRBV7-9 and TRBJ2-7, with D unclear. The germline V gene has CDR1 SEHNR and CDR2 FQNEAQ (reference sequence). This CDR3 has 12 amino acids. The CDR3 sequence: CSSSLVTYEQYF. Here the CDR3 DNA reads TGTTCCAGCAGCTTAGTAACTTACGAGCAGTACTTC.

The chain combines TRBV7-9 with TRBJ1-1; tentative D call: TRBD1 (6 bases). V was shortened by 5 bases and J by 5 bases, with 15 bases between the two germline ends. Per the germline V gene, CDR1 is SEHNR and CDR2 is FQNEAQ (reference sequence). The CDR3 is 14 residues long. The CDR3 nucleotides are TGTGCCAGCAGCACAGGACAGTGGAGGACTGAAGCTTTCTTT. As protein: CASSTGQWRTEAFF.

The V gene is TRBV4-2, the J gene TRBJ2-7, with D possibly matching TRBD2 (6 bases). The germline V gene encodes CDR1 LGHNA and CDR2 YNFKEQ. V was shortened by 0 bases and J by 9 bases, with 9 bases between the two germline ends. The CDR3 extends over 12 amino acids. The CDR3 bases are TGTGCCAGCAGCCAAGATCTCGGGGGGCAGTACTTC. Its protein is CASSQDLGGQYF.

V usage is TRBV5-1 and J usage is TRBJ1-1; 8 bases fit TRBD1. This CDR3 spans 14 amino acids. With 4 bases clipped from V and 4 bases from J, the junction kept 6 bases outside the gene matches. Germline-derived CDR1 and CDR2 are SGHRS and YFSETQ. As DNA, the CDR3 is TGCGCCAGCAGCCAAGGGACAGGACCCACTGAAGCTTTCTTT. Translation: CASSQGTGPTEAFF.

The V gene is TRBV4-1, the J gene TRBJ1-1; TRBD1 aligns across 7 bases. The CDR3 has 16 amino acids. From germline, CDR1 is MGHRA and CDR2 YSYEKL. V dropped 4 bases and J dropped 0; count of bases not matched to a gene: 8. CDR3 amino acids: CASSLRTGELNTEAFF. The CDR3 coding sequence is TGCGCCAGCAGCCTCCGGACAGGAGAGTTGAACACTGAAGCTTTCTTT.

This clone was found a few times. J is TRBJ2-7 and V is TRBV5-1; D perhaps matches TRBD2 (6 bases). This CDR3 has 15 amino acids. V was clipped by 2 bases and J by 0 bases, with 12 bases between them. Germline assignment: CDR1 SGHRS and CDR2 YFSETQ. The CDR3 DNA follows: TGCGCCAGCAGCTTTATGCAGGGACTCTCCTACGAGCAGTACTTC. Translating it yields CASSFMQGLSYEQYF. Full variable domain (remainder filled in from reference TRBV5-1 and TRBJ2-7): KAGVTQTPRYLIKTRGQQVTLSCSPISGHRSVSWYQQTPGQGLQFLFEYFSETQRNKGNFPGRFSGRQFSNSRSEMNVSTLELGDSALYLCASSFMQGLSYEQYFGPGTRLTVT.

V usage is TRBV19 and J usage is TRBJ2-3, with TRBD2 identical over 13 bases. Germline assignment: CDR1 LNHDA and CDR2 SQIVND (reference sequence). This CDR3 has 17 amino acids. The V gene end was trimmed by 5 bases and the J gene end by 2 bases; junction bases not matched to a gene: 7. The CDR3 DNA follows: TGTGCCAGTAGTCTTGGACTAGCGGGGGTGTCCACAGATACGCAGTATTTT. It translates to CASSLGLAGVSTDTQYF.